The sequence of this TCR beta chain was determined in a study of blood T cells in healthy people across ages. For every donor, a draw yielded roughly 9.3 milliliters of peripheral blood. With V trimmed by 5 bases and J by 0 bases, 4 bases remained unmatched. The CDR3 extends over 15 amino acids. Looked up from germline, CDR1 is SGHRS and CDR2 is YFSETQ. Through a sample-barcoded 5' primer and a J-beta primer mix, a second PCR was run for roughly 7 to 11 cycles. Individual samples furnished no less than 2.5 million CDR3-containing paired-end reads apiece. A single record per CDR3 protein comes from TCRdb applying MiXCR to the 5' RACE reads. The sample records 550,000 to 700,000 distinct CDR3 sequences, 25% to 30% being singletons. This clonotype was detected a few times.

The sequencing sample was made of blood. J is TRBJ2-2 and V is TRBV5-1, with TRBD2 matching 7 bases. The origin of this receptor is a woman aged 70-85 years in good health. CDR3 nucleotides: TGCGCCAGCAGTTCCGGGACTACGAACACCGGGGAGCTGTTTTTT. Amino acid sequence: CASSSGTTNTGELFF.